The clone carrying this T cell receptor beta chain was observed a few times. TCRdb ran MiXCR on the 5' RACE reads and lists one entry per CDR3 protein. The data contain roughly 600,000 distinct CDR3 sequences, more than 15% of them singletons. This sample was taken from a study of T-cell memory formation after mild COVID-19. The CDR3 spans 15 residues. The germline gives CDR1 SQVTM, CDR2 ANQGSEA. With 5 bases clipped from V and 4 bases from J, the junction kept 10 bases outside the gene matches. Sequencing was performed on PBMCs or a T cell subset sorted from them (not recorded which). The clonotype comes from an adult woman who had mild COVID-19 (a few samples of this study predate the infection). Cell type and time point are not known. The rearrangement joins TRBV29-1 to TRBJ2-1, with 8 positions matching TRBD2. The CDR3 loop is CSVNPRGRSYNEQFF. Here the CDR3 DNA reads TGCAGCGTTAATCCCCGCGGGAGGTCGTACAATGAGCAGTTCTTC.